One and the same sample provided the 30 T cell receptor beta chains below, sequenced in a study of early T cells in non-severe SARS-CoV-2 infection listed by TCRdb under 2021. Library preparation was by 5' RACE. TCRdb lists the instrument as NextSeq 500. TCRdb cleaned the public reads at Q25 with fastp, built clones with MiXCR and kept in-frame beta chains. Rows matching on CDR3 protein sequence are summarized as one entry with the most common DNA and genes. In all, the sample holds approximately 71,000 distinct CDR3 sequences, and 12% of those were seen once. The ten largest clones add up to approximately 5% of the sample. The sequenced sample consisted of whole blood. These receptors all stem from an adult who was a healthcare worker with PCR-confirmed SARS-CoV-2 infection or an uninfected control (not recorded which).

This clonotype appeared a few times. The chain joins TRBV5-1 to TRBJ2-5; 8 bases align to TRBD2. This CDR3 spans 14 amino acids. Germline CDR1 reads SGHRS; CDR2 reads YFSETQ. V was clipped by 2 bases and J by 3 bases; unmatched bases: 3. The CDR3: CASSLRGGEETQYF. CDR3 in DNA: TGCGCCAGCAGCTTACGGGGGGGCGAAGAGACCCAGTACTTC.

The chain combines TRBV18 with TRBJ1-6, with D maybe TRBD1 (5 bases). Per the germline V gene, CDR1 is KGHSH and CDR2 is LQKENI. The CDR3 is made up of 17 amino acids. V gave up 5 bases and J gave up 7 bases, with 21 bases separating them. The CDR3 region has the DNA TGTGCCAGCTCAGTTCGCCCACAGGATGAGGCCAATTCACCCCTCCACTTT. Protein: CASSVRPQDEANSPLHF.

This clonotype came up many times. The chain carries TRBV5-5 and TRBJ2-7; 10 bases match TRBD1. Germline lookup yields CDR1 SGHKS and CDR2 YYEKEE (reference sequence). The CDR3 length is 15 residues. V trimming: 5 bases; J trimming: 7 bases; junction bases outside the gene matches: 12. CDR3 loop: CASSPAGTGVNEQYF. The CDR3 DNA sequence: TGTGCCAGCAGTCCAGCCGGGACAGGGGTAAATGAGCAGTACTTC.

There are a few counts of this clonotype. V and J are TRBV19 and TRBJ2-7; 7 nucleotides agree with TRBD1. V was clipped by 3 bases and J by 0 bases; unmatched bases: 2. Germline CDR1 is LNHDA and CDR2 is SQIVND (reference sequence). CDR3 length equals 14 residues. The CDR3 sequence: CASSMGQSSYEQYF. CDR3 DNA: TGTGCCAGTAGTATGGGACAGAGCTCCTACGAGCAGTACTTC.

This clonotype has only a few counts. This rearrangement joins TRBV29-1 to TRBJ2-2; D gene uncertain. V was trimmed by 3 bases and J by 4 bases, leaving 9 bases between them. Germline CDR1 SQVTM, CDR2 ANQGSEA. The CDR3 loop spans 13 amino acids. The CDR3 nucleotides read TGCAGCGTTGACTACCGTAGCACCGGGGAGCTGTTTTTT. Translation gives CSVDYRSTGELFF.

This clonotype was seen more than once but under ten times. This chain uses TRBV13 with TRBJ2-5, with D hard to call. The CDR3 covers 13 residues. V lost 2 bases to trimming and J lost 3 bases, with 7 bases between them. Per germline, CDR1 PRHDT and CDR2 FYEKMQ (reference sequence). CDR3 region: CASSLLEEETQYF. In nucleotides, the CDR3 is TGTGCCAGCAGCTTACTGGAAGAAGAGACCCAGTACTTC. Supplemented by reference TRBV13 and TRBJ2-5, the full variable domain reads AAGVIQSPRHLIKEKRETATLKCYPIPRHDTVYWYQQGPGQDPQFLISFYEKMQSDKGSIPDRFSAQQFSDYHSELNMSSLELGDSALYFCASSLLEEETQYFGPGTRLLVL.

The V and J genes are TRBV4-2 and TRBJ2-7; D is perhaps TRBD2 (5 bases). Germline V gives CDR1 LGHNA, CDR2 YNFKEQ. Between the trimmed V and J ends, which lost 0 bases and 3 bases, there was a span of 18 bases. The CDR3 covers 17 residues. The CDR3 nucleotides read TGTGCCAGCAGCCAAGATCTACCCAGCGGCCTACGCTACGAGCAGTACTTC. Translating it yields CASSQDLPSGLRYEQYF.

This clonotype was recorded many times. The chain has TRBV7-8 and TRBJ1-1, with D uncertain. The ends were cut back, 5 bases at V and 1 base at J, with 8 bases in the middle. CDR1 is SGHVS, CDR2 FQNEAQ, per germline. The length of the CDR3 is 13 residues. The CDR3 loop reads CASSAGQNTEAFF. The CDR3, as DNA: TGTGCCAGCAGCGCAGGCCAGAACACTGAAGCTTTCTTT.

Only a few counts were recorded for this clonotype. V gene TRBV9 combines with J gene TRBJ1-1; D ambiguous. Trimming removed 1 base at V and 2 bases at J, with 6 bases between. Germline values: CDR1 SGDLS, CDR2 YYNGEE. The length of the CDR3 is 13 residues. CDR3 in amino acids: CASSVQSNTEAFF. The CDR3 DNA is TGTGCCAGCAGCGTACAGTCAAACACTGAAGCTTTCTTT. Variable domain in full (rest from reference TRBV9 and TRBJ1-1): DSGVTQTPKHLITATGQRVTLRCSPRSGDLSVYWYQQSLDQGLQFLIQYYNGEERAKGNILERFSAQQFPDLHSELNLSSLELGDSALYFCASSVQSNTEAFFGQGTRLTVV.

J is TRBJ2-3 and V is TRBV24-1, with a possible D match to TRBD1 (6 bases). This CDR3 has 15 amino acids. Germline CDR1 and CDR2: KGHDR and SFDVKD. V lost 5 bases and J 3 bases, leaving 14 bases between the germline ends. The CDR3: CATSGAGERTDTQYF. The DNA for the CDR3 is TGTGCCACCAGTGGGGCAGGGGAGAGAACAGATACGCAGTATTTT.

This clonotype was seen a few times. V usage is TRBV7-8 and J usage is TRBJ2-3; D gene unclear. CDR3 size: 13 residues. Trimming took 2 bases from V and 4 from J, leaving 7 bases between them. Germline-derived CDR1 and CDR2 are SGHVS and FQNEAQ. CDR3 nucleotide sequence: TGTGCCAGCAGCTTATGGAGTGCAGATACGCAGTATTTT. It is translated as CASSLWSADTQYF.

The rearrangement links TRBV27 to TRBJ1-5; tentative D call: TRBD1 (5 bases). Germline V gives CDR1 MNHEY, CDR2 SMNVEV (reference sequence). This CDR3 spans 11 amino acids. The ends were cut back, 6 bases at V and 7 bases at J, with 7 bases in the middle. The CDR3 loop reads CASRRGQPQHF. CDR3 nucleotides: TGTGCCAGCAGGAGGGGCCAGCCCCAGCATTTT.

At least ten counts were recorded for this clonotype. This sequence joins TRBV29-1 and TRBJ2-5, with 7 nucleotides matching TRBD1. CDR3 size: 14 residues. Germline CDR1 reads SQVTM; CDR2 reads ANQGSEA. V trimming: 4 bases; J trimming: 7 bases; junction bases outside the gene matches: 12. The CDR3 reads CSVGAQGLPGTQYF. The CDR3 DNA reads as TGCAGCGTTGGAGCACAGGGGCTCCCCGGGACCCAGTACTTC.

This clonotype has ten or more counts. The chain has TRBV20-1 and TRBJ2-1; weak D call: TRBD2 (5 bases). V gave up 3 bases and J gave up 5 bases, with 14 bases separating them. CDR3 length equals 14 residues. The V gene's germline CDR1 is DFQATT and CDR2 SNEGSKA (reference sequence). CDR3 loop: CSASGLAHNNEQFF. DNA for the CDR3: TGCAGTGCTAGTGGGCTAGCCCACAACAATGAGCAGTTCTTC.

This clonotype was found many times. This sequence joins TRBV3-1 and TRBJ2-3; D unclear. V lost 1 base to trimming and J lost 4 bases, with 3 bases between them. CDR3 length equals 12 residues. Germline CDR1 reads LGHDT; CDR2 reads YNNKEL (reference sequence). CDR3 protein: CASSQVADTQYF. In nucleotides, the CDR3 is TGTGCCAGCAGCCAAGTGGCAGATACGCAGTATTTT.

This clonotype appeared a few times. The V gene is TRBV30, the J gene TRBJ2-7; 8 bases agree with TRBD2. The V gene end was trimmed by 4 bases and the J gene end by 5 bases; junction bases not matched to a gene: 4. The CDR3 loop spans 12 amino acids. CDR1 is GTSNPN, CDR2 SVGIG, per germline (reference sequence). As DNA, the CDR3 is TGTGCCTGGATGGGACTAGACCACGAGCAGTACTTC. It is translated as CAWMGLDHEQYF.

The table lists this clonotype with a few counts. The V gene is TRBV7-3, the J gene TRBJ2-3; D call uncertain. The V end was cut by 5 bases, the J end by 2 bases, with 5 bases between. Germline CDR1 SGHTA, CDR2 FQGTGA. The CDR3 is 12 residues long. CDR3 protein: CASSDYTDTQYF. The CDR3 nucleotides are TGTGCCAGCAGCGATTACACAGATACGCAGTATTTT.

This clonotype occurred a few times. A junction end diverges from the germline sequence, so it may reflect a read error. The chain has TRBV7-8 and TRBJ1-5, with D hard to call. This CDR3 is 18 amino acids long. The V gene's germline CDR1 is SGHVS and CDR2 FQNEAQ. CDR3 sequence reads: CANSLALMGLLSNQPQHF. CDR3 nucleotide sequence: TGTGCCAACAGCTTAGCGCTAATGGGATTGTTAAGCAATCAGCCCCAGCATTTT.

The sample holds many counts of this clonotype. The chain combines TRBV5-1 with TRBJ2-2, with D perhaps matching TRBD2 (6 bases). Germline V gene sequence: CDR1 SGHRS, CDR2 YFSETQ. V was shortened by 3 bases and J by 4 bases, with 16 bases between the two germline ends. This CDR3 is 16 amino acids long. CDR3 in amino acids: CASSSQPGVSTGELFF. CDR3 sequence (DNA): TGCGCCAGCAGCTCCCAACCGGGAGTCTCCACCGGGGAGCTGTTTTTT.

This clonotype has ten or more counts. The rearrangement joins TRBV3-1 to TRBJ2-7, with D tentatively TRBD2 (6 bases). Deletions cut 2 bases from V and 12 bases from J, with 23 bases between. Germline V CDR1 and CDR2: LGHDT, YNNKEL (reference sequence). This CDR3 has 15 amino acids. CDR3 in DNA: TGTGCCAGCAGCCAATCCCCGCTCGGAGGGTTTTCGCCGTACTTC. This translates into CASSQSPLGGFSPYF.

CDR3 in amino acids: CASSLGTIQETQYF. The CDR3 nucleotides are TGTGCCAGCAGCTTGGGGACGATTCAAGAGACCCAGTACTTC. V and J are TRBV7-9 and TRBJ2-5; tentatively, D is TRBD1 or TRBD2 (5 bases each). There are 14 residues in the CDR3. Per germline, CDR1 SEHNR and CDR2 FQNEAQ (reference sequence). Trimming stripped 3 bases from V and 2 bases from J, with 10 bases between.

This clonotype was counted once. This chain links TRBV10-2 with TRBJ2-7; no firm D call. CDR1 is WSHSY, CDR2 SAAADI, per germline. V lost 0 bases to trimming and J lost 6 bases, with 9 bases between them. This CDR3 contains 13 residues. The DNA for the CDR3 is TGCGCCAGCAGTGAGTCTACCCGGAGCGAGCAGTACTTC. It encodes CASSESTRSEQYF.

On this clonotype: This may stem from a read error, because a much larger clone lies one nucleotide away. The chain has TRBV28 and TRBJ2-1; D unclear. CDR1 is MDHEN and CDR2 is SYDVKM in the germline V gene. The CDR3 covers 16 residues. CDR3 nucleotides: TGTCCCAGCAGTTTTTTAAAATTGGCGGATAACAATGAGCAGTTCTTC. Protein sequence: CPSSFLKLADNNEQFF.

The sample holds a few counts of this clonotype. The chain employs TRBV4-1 and TRBJ2-5; 8 bases are shared with TRBD2. The CDR3 sequence is 17 residues long. The J segment lost 2 bases and the V segment lost 1 base, leaving 9 bases of the junction unmatched. The germline CDR1 and CDR2 sequences are MGHRA and YSYEKL. CDR3 in amino acids: CASSQVGGGRLQETQYF. The CDR3 nucleotides are TGCGCCAGCAGCCAAGTCGGCGGGGGGCGTTTACAAGAGACCCAGTACTTC.

The chain recombines TRBV29-1 with TRBJ2-3; 15 bases fit TRBD2. With V trimmed by 6 bases and J by 3 bases, 7 bases remained unmatched. The CDR3 is made up of 16 amino acids. Germline lookup yields CDR1 SQVTM and CDR2 ANQGSEA. CDR3 loop: CSVERTSGGGTDTQYF. The CDR3 DNA sequence: TGCAGCGTCGAGAGGACTAGCGGGGGGGGTACAGATACGCAGTATTTT.

V and J are TRBV7-8 and TRBJ1-4; maybe TRBD1 (6 bases). Looked up from germline, CDR1 is SGHVS and CDR2 is FQNEAQ. Between the trimmed V and J ends, which lost 3 bases and 7 bases, there was a span of 18 bases. This CDR3 has 16 residues. For the CDR3, the DNA is TGTGCCAGCAGCTTTGCCCCCGGGGGCCTCAGTGAAAAACTGTTTTTT. Protein: CASSFAPGGLSEKLFF.

This clonotype was counted at least ten times. CDR3 loop: CASGPGAVVYEQYF. In DNA form, the CDR3 reads TGTGCCAGCGGCCCAGGGGCCGTAGTCTACGAGCAGTACTTC. V is TRBV28 and J is TRBJ2-7; possibly TRBD1 for D (6 bases). The germline V and J ends were trimmed by 8 bases and 3 bases, with 17 bases remaining between them. The germline gives CDR1 MDHEN, CDR2 SYDVKM. The CDR3 is 14 residues long.

This clonotype appeared many times. V gene TRBV29-1 combines with J gene TRBJ2-1, with TRBD1 matching 11 bases. Trimming took 5 bases from V and 7 from J; bases not matched to a gene: 7. The CDR3 spans 14 residues. The V gene's germline CDR1 is SQVTM and CDR2 ANQGSEA. DNA of the CDR3: TGCAGCGTTCGGGACAGGGGGTTAAAAAATGAGCAGTTCTTC. It codes for CSVRDRGLKNEQFF.

The V call is TRBV3-1, the J call TRBJ2-1; 7 bases fit TRBD1. The germline V gene encodes CDR1 LGHDT and CDR2 YNNKEL (reference sequence). V trimming: 3 bases; J trimming: 0 bases; junction bases outside the gene matches: 11. The CDR3 totals 18 residues. The CDR3 here is CASSQNTPTGSSYNEQFF. The DNA for the CDR3 is TGTGCCAGCAGCCAGAATACCCCGACAGGGAGCTCCTACAATGAGCAGTTCTTC.

This clonotype appeared a few times. This sequence joins TRBV7-6 and TRBJ1-1; 7 nucleotides agree with TRBD1. The CDR3 extends over 14 amino acids. Germline CDR1 and CDR2: SGHVS and FNYEAQ. J gave up 4 bases and V 6 bases, and 8 bases lay outside the gene matches. CDR3: CASRPGQAGTEAFF. CDR3 nucleotide sequence: TGTGCCAGCAGACCCGGACAGGCGGGCACTGAAGCTTTCTTT.